This is a list of T cell receptor beta chains from one sample in a study of T cells after yellow fever vaccination. TCRdb ran MiXCR on the 5' RACE reads and lists one entry per CDR3 protein. The data hold 140,000 to 150,000 distinct CDR3 sequences, with approximately 6.6% observed a single time. The specimen comprised CD4+ T cells sorted from PBMCs, sampled 10 days after the yellow fever booster vaccination. Receptors were obtained from a man aged 30-40 years who received the YFV17D yellow fever vaccine. The CDR3 runs from the conserved cysteine through the conserved F or W. D genes are given only for firm matches. Only part of the rows carry a size: once, few, many, or a class if the clone is expanded.

>NA|TRBV29-1|TRBJ1-1|many
CSGGRMNTEAFF
TGCAGCGGGGGACGGATGAACACTGAAGCTTTCTTT
>NA|TRBV14|TRBJ1-5|few
CASSQDLAGAQHF
TGTGCCAGCAGCCAAGATCTCGCAGGGGCGCAGCATTTT
>TRBD2|TRBV5-6|TRBJ2-1|many
CASSRAPGLAGNEQFF
TGTGCCAGCAGCCGAGCCCCGGGACTAGCTGGCAATGAGCAGTTCTTC
>TRBD2|TRBV7-2|TRBJ2-3|many
CASSLLREPTDTQYF
TGTGCCAGCAGCTTGTTGCGGGAGCCCACAGATACGCAGTATTTT
>NA|TRBV12-3/TRBV12-4|TRBJ1-1|many
CASSLEVGRGAFF
TGTGCCAGCAGTTTGGAGGTGGGACGGGGAGCTTTCTTT
>NA|TRBV2|TRBJ2-3|many
CASSEREQTTDTQYF
TGTGCCAGCAGTGAGCGCGAACAGACCACAGATACGCAGTATTTT
>NA|TRBV29-1|TRBJ1-5|many
CSVADNSNQPQHF
TGCAGCGTTGCGGACAATAGCAATCAGCCCCAGCATTTT
>NA|TRBV7-2|TRBJ1-5|many
CASSPRSSNQPQHF
TGTGCCAGCAGCCCGCGGTCTAGCAATCAGCCCCAGCATTTT
>NA|TRBV7-2|TRBJ2-5|NA
CASSKNRQETQYF
TGTGCCAGCAGCAAGAACCGGCAAGAGACCCAGTACTTC
>TRBD1|TRBV18|TRBJ1-1|NA
CASSQGANTEAFF
TGTGCCAGCTCACAGGGGGCAAACACTGAAGCTTTCTTT
>TRBD2|TRBV20-1|TRBJ2-7|many
CSARDILAGEYEQYF
TGCAGTGCTAGAGATATCCTAGCGGGAGAGTACGAGCAGTACTTC
>NA|TRBV12-3/TRBV12-4|TRBJ2-5|many
CASNQGRSETQYF
TGTGCCAGCAATCAGGGAAGGAGCGAGACCCAGTACTTC
>NA|TRBV7-9|TRBJ1-2|few
CASSLGGVSRTYGYTF
TGTGCCAGCAGCTTAGGAGGAGTCTCCAGGACCTATGGCTACACCTTC
>NA|TRBV20-1|TRBJ1-2|many
CSARVYREINYGYTF
TGCAGTGCTAGAGTTTACAGGGAGATTAACTATGGCTACACCTTC
>NA|TRBV19|TRBJ2-4|many
CATQPPPGSKNIQYF
TGTGCCACTCAACCACCCCCTGGGAGTAAAAACATTCAGTACTTC
>NA|TRBV29-1|TRBJ1-1|many
CSVWRGAGFTEAFF
TGCAGCGTTTGGAGGGGCGCCGGATTCACTGAAGCTTTCTTT
>TRBD2|TRBV6-5|TRBJ2-2|NA
CASSFGLAGGRAGELFF
TGTGCCAGCAGTTTCGGACTAGCGGGAGGGCGCGCCGGGGAGCTGTTTTTT
>NA|TRBV5-1|TRBJ2-1|many
CASRPQSVAANEQFF
TGCGCCAGTCGACCCCAAAGCGTGGCGGCAAATGAGCAGTTCTTC
>TRBD2|TRBV28|TRBJ2-2|many
CASSGRTGTKKTGELFF
TGTGCCAGCAGCGGCCGCACCGGGACTAAAAAAACCGGGGAGCTGTTTTTT
>TRBD2|TRBV28|TRBJ2-7|many
CASRTSGAGEQYF
TGTGCCAGCAGGACTAGCGGGGCGGGGGAGCAGTACTTC
>TRBD2|TRBV20-1|TRBJ2-1|many
CSARAAGGPRNNEQFF
TGCAGTGCTAGAGCAGCGGGAGGGCCCAGGAACAATGAGCAGTTCTTC
>NA|TRBV29-1|TRBJ2-1|many
CSVEGVAVNEQFF
TGCAGCGTTGAAGGTGTGGCAGTCAATGAGCAGTTCTTC
>TRBD2|TRBV27|TRBJ2-5|NA
CASSPLPGGGGTQYF
TGTGCCAGCAGTCCCTTACCGGGGGGGGGTGGGACCCAGTACTTC
>TRBD1|TRBV6-5|TRBJ2-7|few
CASSLAGTGYEQYF
TGTGCCAGCAGTTTAGCCGGGACAGGCTACGAGCAGTACTTC
>NA|TRBV5-1|TRBJ2-1|many
CASRQGNNEQFF
TGCGCCAGCAGACAAGGAAACAATGAGCAGTTCTTC
>TRBD2|TRBV3-1|TRBJ2-3|NA
CATTSGRVMNTQYF
TGTGCCACGACTAGCGGGAGGGTTATGAATACGCAGTATTTT
>TRBD1|TRBV6-2/TRBV6-3|TRBJ2-2|many
CASRLLRGLGELFF
TGTGCCAGCAGACTCCTCAGGGGGTTGGGGGAGCTGTTTTTT
>NA|TRBV7-2|TRBJ2-3|many
CASSPQPGDTQYF
TGTGCCAGCAGCCCCCAACCGGGAGATACGCAGTATTTT
>TRBD2|TRBV7-9|TRBJ2-7|NA
CASGNPRGGRISYEQYF
TGTGCCAGCGGAAACCCTAGGGGCGGGAGGATCTCCTACGAGCAGTACTTC
>NA|TRBV7-7|TRBJ2-1|many
CASSPRGYNEQFF
TGTGCCAGCAGCCCCCGTGGGTACAATGAGCAGTTCTTC
>TRBD1|TRBV19|TRBJ2-7|NA
CASSTGDRGWSYEQYF
TGTGCCAGTAGTACTGGAGACAGGGGCTGGTCCTACGAGCAGTACTTC
>NA|TRBV4-3|TRBJ2-7|few
CASSQDTFPGVLDEQYF
TGCGCCAGCAGCCAAGACACCTTTCCGGGAGTTTTAGACGAGCAGTACTTC
>NA|TRBV20-1|TRBJ1-1|few
CSARQGLTEAFF
TGCAGTGCTAGACAGGGCCTCACTGAAGCTTTCTTT
>TRBD2|TRBV11-2|TRBJ2-7|many
CASSLGSGRPNEQYF
TGTGCCAGCAGCTTAGGTAGCGGGAGGCCCAACGAGCAGTACTTC
>TRBD2|TRBV20-1|TRBJ2-1|few
CCARDSLAGSYNEQFF
TGCTGTGCTAGAGATTCGCTAGCGGGATCCTACAATGAGCAGTTCTTC